This T cell receptor beta chain derives from a study of cytomegalovirus exposure and HLA in healthy donors. Use of 60 Vbeta and 13 Jbeta primers characterized the PCR. The repertoire was sequenced with immunoSEQ multiplex PCR; TCRdb's copy has only in-frame clones and lacks some. The data contain 130,000 to 150,000 clones, 80% to 85% of them singletons. This CDR3 spans 13 amino acids. The specimen sequenced was PBMCs. The receptor comes from a woman under 40 in good health and CMV-seronegative. The chain employs TRBV21-1 and TRBJ2-3; the table assigns TRBD2, which was not confirmed against the DNA. TRBV21-1 is shown as a pseudogene. CDR3 nucleotides: TGTGCCAGCAGTCCCTCCCCCCCAGATACGCAGTATTTT. It encodes CASSPSPPDTQYF.